Included here is one T cell receptor (beta chain) sequence, with context. Its target is unknown. CDR3 size: 16 residues. The germline V gene has CDR1 SGHNT and CDR2 YYREEE (reference sequence). With V trimmed by 3 bases and J by 3 bases, 3 bases remained unmatched. The record originates from a study of cytomegalovirus exposure and HLA in healthy donors. The study's findings and limits: Exclusion as indistinguishable affected some V segments, including TRBV6-2 and TRBV6-3. What a later analysis showed was that several of the most significant clusters appeared linked to common viral pathogens. The HLA-A and HLA-B alleles of most subjects were reportedly predicted accurately from TCR beta sequences.

PCR involved 60 Vbeta and 13 Jbeta primers. Clones were read by immunoSEQ multiplex PCR, and TCRdb kept only the in-frame ones, dropping some. The table includes about 85,000 clones, around 66% detected once. Sequenced material: PBMCs. The chain has TRBV5-4 and TRBJ2-3, with 14 bases fitting TRBD2. This receptor was obtained from a man aged 25-45 years in good health and CMV-seronegative. The CDR3 protein is CASSSGLAGETDTQYF. The CDR3 DNA follows: TGTGCCAGCAGCTCGGGACTAGCGGGAGAAACAGATACGCAGTATTTT.